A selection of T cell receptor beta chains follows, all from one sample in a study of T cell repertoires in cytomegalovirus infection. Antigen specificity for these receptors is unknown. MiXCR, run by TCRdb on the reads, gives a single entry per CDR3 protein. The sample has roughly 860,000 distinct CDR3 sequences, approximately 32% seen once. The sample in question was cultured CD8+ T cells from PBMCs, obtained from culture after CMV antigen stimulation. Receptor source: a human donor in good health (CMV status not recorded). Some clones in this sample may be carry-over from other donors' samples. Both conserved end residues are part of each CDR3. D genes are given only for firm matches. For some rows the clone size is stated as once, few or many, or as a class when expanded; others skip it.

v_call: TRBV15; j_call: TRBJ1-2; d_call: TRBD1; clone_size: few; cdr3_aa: CATSPDRGQGYGYTF; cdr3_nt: TGTGCCACCTCGCCAGACAGGGGGCAGGGGTATGGCTACACCTTC
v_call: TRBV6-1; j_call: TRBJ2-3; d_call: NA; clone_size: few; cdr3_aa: CASSEYPTLGGGTDTQYF; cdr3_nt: TGTGCCAGCAGTGAATATCCGACTCTCGGGGGTGGCACAGATACGCAGTATTTT
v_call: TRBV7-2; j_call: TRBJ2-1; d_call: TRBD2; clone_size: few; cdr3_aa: CASSLRTSGGVYNEQFF; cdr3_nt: TGTGCCAGCAGCTTAAGGACTAGCGGGGGGGTCTACAATGAGCAGTTCTTC
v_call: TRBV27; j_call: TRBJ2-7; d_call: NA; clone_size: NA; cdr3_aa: CASSPGGGLLFYEQYF; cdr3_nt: TGTGCCAGCAGTCCCGGCGGCGGACTGCTCTTCTACGAGCAGTACTTC
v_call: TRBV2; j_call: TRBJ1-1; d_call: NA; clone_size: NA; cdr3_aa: CASSVRDPTYTEAFF; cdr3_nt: TGTGCCAGCAGTGTCCGGGACCCCACGTACACTGAAGCTTTCTTT
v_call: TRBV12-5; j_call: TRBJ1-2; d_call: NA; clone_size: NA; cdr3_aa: CASVEGYYGYTF; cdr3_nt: TGTGCTAGTGTTGAGGGGTACTATGGCTACACCTTC
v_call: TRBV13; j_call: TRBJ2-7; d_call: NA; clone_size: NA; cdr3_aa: CASSQEGPGEQYF; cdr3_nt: TGTGCCAGCAGTCAAGAGGGGCCGGGCGAGCAGTACTTC
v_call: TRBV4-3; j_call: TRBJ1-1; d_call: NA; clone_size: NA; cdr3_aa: CASSHLANTEAFF; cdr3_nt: TGCGCCAGCAGCCATTTGGCGAACACTGAAGCTTTCTTT
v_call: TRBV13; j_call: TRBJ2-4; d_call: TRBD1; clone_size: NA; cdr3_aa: CASSYHPGQGRAKNIQYF; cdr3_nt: TGTGCCAGCAGTTACCATCCGGGACAGGGACGGGCCAAAAACATTCAGTACTTC
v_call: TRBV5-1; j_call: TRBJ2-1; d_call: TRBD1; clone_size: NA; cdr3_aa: CASSPDRYTYNEQFF; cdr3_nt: TGCGCCAGCAGCCCGGACAGGTATACCTACAATGAGCAGTTCTTC
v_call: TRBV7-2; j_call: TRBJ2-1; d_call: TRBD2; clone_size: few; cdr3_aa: CASRFRGGVNEQFF; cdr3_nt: TGTGCCAGCAGGTTCCGGGGGGGCGTGAATGAGCAGTTCTTC
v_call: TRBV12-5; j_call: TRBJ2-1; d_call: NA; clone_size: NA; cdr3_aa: CASGFLLGEQFF; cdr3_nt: TGTGCTAGTGGTTTCCTCCTGGGTGAGCAGTTCTTC
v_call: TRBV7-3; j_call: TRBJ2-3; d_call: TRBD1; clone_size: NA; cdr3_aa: CVSSPRQGVRADTQYF; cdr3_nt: TGTGTCAGCAGCCCAAGACAGGGGGTCCGGGCAGATACGCAGTATTTT
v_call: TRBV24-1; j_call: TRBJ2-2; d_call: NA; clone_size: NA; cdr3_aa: CATSADLGTGELFF; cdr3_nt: TGTGCCACCAGTGCGGACCTAGGGACCGGGGAGCTGTTTTTT
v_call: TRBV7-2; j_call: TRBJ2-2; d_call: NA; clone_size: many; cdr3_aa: CASSYGTTGELFF; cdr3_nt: TGTGCCAGCAGCTACGGGACTACCGGGGAGCTGTTTTTT
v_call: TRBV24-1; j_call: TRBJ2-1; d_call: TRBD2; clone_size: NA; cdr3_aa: CATVSGGGGEQFF; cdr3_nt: TGTGCCACCGTTAGCGGGGGGGGCGGTGAGCAGTTCTTC
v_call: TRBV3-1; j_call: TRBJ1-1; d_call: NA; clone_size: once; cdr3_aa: CASTVGLHIPNTEAFF; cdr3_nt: TGTGCCAGCACGGTGGGCCTCCATATACCCAACACTGAAGCTTTCTTT
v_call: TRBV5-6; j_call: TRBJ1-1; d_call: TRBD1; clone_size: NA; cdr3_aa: CASTLTGENTEAFF; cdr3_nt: TGTGCCAGCACCCTGACAGGGGAGAACACTGAAGCTTTCTTT
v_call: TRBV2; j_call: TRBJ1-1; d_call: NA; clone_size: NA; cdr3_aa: CATRSKTGSNTEAFF; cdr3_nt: TGTGCCACACGTTCGAAGACAGGCTCGAACACTGAAGCTTTCTTT
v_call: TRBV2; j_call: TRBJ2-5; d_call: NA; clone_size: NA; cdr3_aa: CASTNLDSGTQYF; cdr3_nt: TGTGCCAGCACCAACCTGGACTCAGGGACCCAGTACTTC
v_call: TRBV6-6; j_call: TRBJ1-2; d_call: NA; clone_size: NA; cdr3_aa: CASSYSLGGNGYTF; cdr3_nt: TGTGCCAGCAGTTACTCTTTAGGAGGCAATGGCTACACCTTC
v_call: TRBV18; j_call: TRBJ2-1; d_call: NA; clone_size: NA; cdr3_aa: CASSPQEAVTYNEQFF; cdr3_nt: TGTGCCAGCTCACCACAGGAGGCCGTTACATACAATGAGCAGTTCTTC
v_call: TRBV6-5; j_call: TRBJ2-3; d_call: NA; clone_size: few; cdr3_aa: CASSYSGGEEGVTDTQYF; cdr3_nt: TGTGCCAGCAGTTACTCCGGCGGGGAGGAAGGAGTCACAGATACGCAGTATTTT
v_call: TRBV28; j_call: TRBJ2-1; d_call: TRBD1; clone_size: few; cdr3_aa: CASSPEQGVIYNEQFF; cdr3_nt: TGTGCCAGCAGTCCAGAACAGGGGGTGATATACAATGAGCAGTTCTTC
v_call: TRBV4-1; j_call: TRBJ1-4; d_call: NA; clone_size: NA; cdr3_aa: CASSQDGMHPNEKLFF; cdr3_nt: TGCGCCAGCAGCCAAGACGGGATGCATCCTAATGAAAAACTGTTTTTT
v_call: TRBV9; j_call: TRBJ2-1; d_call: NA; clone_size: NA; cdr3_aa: CASSVGSSQGNEQFF; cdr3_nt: TGTGCCAGCAGCGTAGGTAGTAGCCAAGGGAATGAGCAGTTCTTC
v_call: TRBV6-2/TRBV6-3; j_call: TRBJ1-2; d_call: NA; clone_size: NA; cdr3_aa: CASTPTDVGGYTF; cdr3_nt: TGTGCCAGCACCCCGACAGATGTGGGTGGCTACACCTTC
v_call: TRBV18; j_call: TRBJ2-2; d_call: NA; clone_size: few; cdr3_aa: CASSPEGATSPRELFF; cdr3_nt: TGTGCCAGCTCGCCGGAAGGGGCCACATCACCCAGGGAGCTGTTTTTT
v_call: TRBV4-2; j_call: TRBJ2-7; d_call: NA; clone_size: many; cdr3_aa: CASSQDLGYEQYF; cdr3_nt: TGTGCCAGCAGCCAAGATCTTGGCTACGAGCAGTACTTC
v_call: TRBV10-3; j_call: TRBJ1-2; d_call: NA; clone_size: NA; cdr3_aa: CAIKEPKQGQANYGYTF; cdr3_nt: TGTGCCATCAAGGAGCCAAAACAGGGCCAAGCTAACTATGGCTACACCTTC
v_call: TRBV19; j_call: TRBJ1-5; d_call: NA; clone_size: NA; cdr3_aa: CASSIDRRGNQPQHF; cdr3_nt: TGTGCCAGTAGTATCGACAGGAGGGGCAATCAGCCCCAGCATTTT
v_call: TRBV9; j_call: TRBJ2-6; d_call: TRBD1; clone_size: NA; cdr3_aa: CASSAPRTGSGANVLTF; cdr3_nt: TGTGCCAGCAGCGCCCCTAGGACAGGGTCTGGGGCCAACGTCCTGACTTTC